Below, one T cell receptor beta chain is given with its context. The specificity of this receptor is unknown. One base away there is no much larger clone; base qualities are not given. Each patient had bone marrow sampled at the time of active disease. Bone marrow mononuclear cells were isolated by Ficoll-Hypaque density gradient centrifugation. Myeloma plasma cells were removed and CD138-negative cells were obtained by negative selection following labeling with CD138 magnetic microbeads on a MACS separator. The purity of the isolated cells was checked by flow cytometry with CD138 antibodies on an Attune NxT. TRIzol reagent was used to extract total RNA, and a NanoDrop spectrophotometer was used to quantify the extracted RNA. Paired RNA-seq and IR-seq were performed on each patient's CD138-negative bone marrow sample. Inclusive of the bounding cysteine and phenylalanine, the CDR3 is 17 residues long. Here the CDR3 DNA is all that survives: 51 bases in frame from base 1. Relative to germline, V is missing 2 bases and J is missing 8 bases, with 8 bases of the junction outside any gene match. CDR1 SGHRS and CDR2 YFSETQ are derived from the germline V gene.

This specimen comes from a study of read filtering for tumor transcriptome and immune sequencing (TCRdb year 2020). Regarding the study in general: The cohort consisted of 17 to 20 male and 14 female patients, with a mean age of roughly 66 years and an age range of about 47 to 90. Per sample, about 4.05 to 11 million TCR-region mapped reads were obtained with IR-seq, compared with only roughly 85 to 1273 with RNA-seq. Whole-transcriptome libraries were prepared with the TruSeq RNA Access Library Prep Kit after DNase treatment. The study compared TCR repertoires from targeted immune repertoire sequencing and bulk whole-transcriptome sequencing run on the same bone marrow samples. One of the main goals was to work out a read-filtering strategy for immune repertoire data, in particular whether clonotypes backed by only a single read should be removed. By revised international staging, eight or nine patients were R-ISS I, some 16 were R-ISS II and roughly 7 were R-ISS III. What the study reported, not specific to this receptor: The correlation between IR-seq and RNA-seq shared clonotype proportions rose when single-read clonotypes were removed. Clonotypes were captured by IR-seq at much higher depth and more reliably than by RNA-seq, and smaller IR-seq throughput was sufficient for identification of most shared clonotypes. The sorted CD138-negative fraction was not purified T cells but a mixed bone marrow immune population. In IR-seq, 80% to 85% of clonotypes but approximately 3.8% of total reads were represented by single-read clonotypes, whereas in RNA-seq, less than 75% of clonotypes and approximately 45% of reads were represented by single-read clonotypes.

The Immunoverse kit was used to build TCR libraries from roughly 370 ng RNA, with molecular barcoded adaptors covering alpha/delta and beta/gamma chains. TCR library preparation used the same RNA that went into transcriptome sequencing. An Illumina HiSeq 4000 with 2 x 150 cycles was used to sequence the TCR libraries. Processing in the source paper ran as follows. Using MiXCR, which included quality filtering and error correction, TCR reads were aligned to human V, D, J and C references and then assembled into CDR3 clonotypes. The tcR package in R was used to analyze clonotype counts and gene usage diversity. Raw mapping reads were checked after the RNA-seq reads had been mapped by STAR aligner version 2.5.3a onto the human GRCh37 genome. To test how sequencing depth affects detected clonotypes, IR-seq fastq files were randomly downsampled with Seqtk 1.3. TCRdb reprocessed the public reads (quality trimming at Q25 with fastp, clone calling with MiXCR) and kept in-frame beta chains. Under each unique CDR3 protein, matching rows form one entry showing the most common genes and DNA. In this record, the V and J calls reflect TCRdb's handling and not the investigators' own analysis. This sample has some 15,000 distinct CDR3 sequences in its table, and around 21% of those were observed once. The ten most abundant clones make up approximately 80% of the sample.

The sequenced material came from a population of CD138-negative cells sorted from bone marrow. Read against the paper, the sample's cell subset or site label means: bone marrow mononuclear cells depleted of CD138+ plasma/myeloma cells by negative magnetic selection. Recombination linked TRBV5-1 to TRBJ2-1; 15 bases in between match TRBD2. This receptor was obtained from a donor aged 40 or over with multiple myeloma. The nucleotide sequence is TGCGCCAGCAGCTTCAGGACTAGCGGGGGGGCCGGTTATGAGCAGTTCTTC. This sequence encodes CASSFRTSGGAGYEQFF.